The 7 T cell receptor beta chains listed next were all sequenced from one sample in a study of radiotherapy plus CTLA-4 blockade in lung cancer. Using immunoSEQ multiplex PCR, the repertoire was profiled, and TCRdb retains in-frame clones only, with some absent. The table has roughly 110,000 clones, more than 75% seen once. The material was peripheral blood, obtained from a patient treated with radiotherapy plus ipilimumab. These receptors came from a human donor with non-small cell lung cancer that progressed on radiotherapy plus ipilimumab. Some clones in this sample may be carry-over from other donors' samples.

DNA for the CDR3: TGTGCCAGCAGTTGGAGGAATTCACCCCTCCACTTT. The encoded protein is CASSWRNSPLHF. This chain joins TRBV27 and TRBJ1-6; D remains unclear. CDR1 MNHEY and CDR2 SMNVEV come from the germline V gene (reference sequence). The CDR3 totals 12 residues. Trimming removed 4 bases at V and 7 bases at J, with 5 bases between.

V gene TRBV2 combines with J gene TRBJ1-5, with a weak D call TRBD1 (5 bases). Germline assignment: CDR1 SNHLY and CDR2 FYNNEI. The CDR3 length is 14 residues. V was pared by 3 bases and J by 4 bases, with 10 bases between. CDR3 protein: CASSETDRNQPQHF. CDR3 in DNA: TGTGCCAGCAGTGAGACAGACAGAAATCAGCCCCAGCATTTT.

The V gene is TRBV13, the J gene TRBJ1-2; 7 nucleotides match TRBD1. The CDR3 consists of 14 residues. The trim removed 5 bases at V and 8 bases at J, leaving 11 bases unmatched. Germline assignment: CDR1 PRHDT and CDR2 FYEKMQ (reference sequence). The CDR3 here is CASSDSTGVGGYTF. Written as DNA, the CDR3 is TGTGCCAGCAGCGATAGCACAGGGGTCGGGGGCTACACCTTC.

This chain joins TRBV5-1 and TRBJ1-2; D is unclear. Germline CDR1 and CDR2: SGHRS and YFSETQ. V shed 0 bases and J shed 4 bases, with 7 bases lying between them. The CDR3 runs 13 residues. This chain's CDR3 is CASSLADPYGYTF. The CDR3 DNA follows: TGCGCCAGCAGCTTGGCCGACCCCTATGGCTACACCTTC.

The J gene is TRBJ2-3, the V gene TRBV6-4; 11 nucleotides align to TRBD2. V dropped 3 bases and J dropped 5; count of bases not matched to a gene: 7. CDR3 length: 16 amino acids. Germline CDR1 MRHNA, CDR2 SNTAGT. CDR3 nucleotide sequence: TGTGCCAGCAGTGAGTTTACTAGCGGGGGCCAAGATACGCAGTATTTT. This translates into CASSEFTSGGQDTQYF.

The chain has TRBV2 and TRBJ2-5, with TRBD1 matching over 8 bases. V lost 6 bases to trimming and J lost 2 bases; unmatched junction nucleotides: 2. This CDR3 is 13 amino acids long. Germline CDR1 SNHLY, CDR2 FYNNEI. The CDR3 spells CASRRTGQETQYF. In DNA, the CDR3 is TGTGCCAGCAGAAGGACAGGGCAAGAGACCCAGTACTTC.

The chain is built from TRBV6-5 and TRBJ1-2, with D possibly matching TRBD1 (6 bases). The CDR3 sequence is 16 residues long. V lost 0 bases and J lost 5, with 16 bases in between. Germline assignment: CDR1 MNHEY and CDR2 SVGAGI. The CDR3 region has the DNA TGTGCCAGCAGTTACTCGAGGTTCACAGGGCAATATGGCTACACCTTC. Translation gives CASSYSRFTGQYGYTF.